Listed below are T cell receptor beta chains from one sample, sequenced in a study of cytomegalovirus exposure and HLA in healthy donors. The method was immunoSEQ multiplex PCR; TCRdb's version includes in-frame clones alone and lacks a portion of them. Counted here are roughly 100,000 clones, 65% to 80% occurring once; the ten biggest clones make up around 16%. The source material was PBMCs. The receptors were gathered from a young woman in good health and CMV-seropositive. Both conserved end residues are part of each CDR3. The D gene is left open where the match is weak. Clone size, where shown, is once, few, many, or a class for clones that have expanded.

. | TRBJ1-3 | . | TRBV28 | CASSSIRLTRNTIYF | TGTGCCAGCAGTTCAATCAGGCTCACCCGAAACACCATATATTTT
TRBD1 | TRBJ1-1 | . | TRBV9 | CASSFGQAGTEAFF | TGTGCCAGCAGCTTCGGACAGGCCGGCACGGAAGCTTTCTTT
TRBD1 | TRBJ2-2 | once | TRBV11-2 | CASSLRTGWDSNTGELFF | TGTGCCAGCAGCTTACGGACAGGTTGGGATTCTAACACCGGGGAGCTGTTTTTT
TRBD2 | TRBJ2-7 | . | TRBV6-1 | CASSGRVAGESEQYF | TGTGCCAGCAGCGGCAGGGTAGCGGGAGAGTCCGAGCAGTACTTC
TRBD2 | TRBJ2-5 | . | TRBV7-2 | CASSPGTSPQTQYF | TGTGCCAGCAGCCCCGGGACTAGCCCCCAGACCCAGTACTTC
. | TRBJ2-2 | . | TRBV19 | CASMRTANTGELFF | TGTGCCAGTATGAGGACAGCGAACACCGGGGAGCTGTTTTTT
. | TRBJ2-5 | . | TRBV6-5 | CASSYSEGVGKTQYF | TGTGCCAGCAGTTACTCCGAGGGAGTTGGAAAGACCCAGTACTTC
. | TRBJ1-5 | . | TRBV5-1 | CASSPTPVGEGQPQHF | TGCGCCAGCAGCCCGACACCCGTGGGGGAGGGTCAGCCCCAGCATTTT
. | TRBJ2-1 | few | TRBV27 | CASSAVLSSYNEQFF | TGTGCCAGCAGTGCGGTATTGAGCTCCTACAATGAGCAGTTCTTC
. | TRBJ2-4 | . | TRBV4-2 | CASSQEAAGMAKNIQYF | TGTGCCAGCAGCCAAGAAGCGGCGGGGATGGCCAAAAACATTCAGTACTTC
. | TRBJ2-3 | . | TRBV11-2 | CASSQQASTQYF | TGTGCCAGCAGCCAGCAGGCCAGTACGCAGTATTTT
. | TRBJ1-3 | . | TRBV5-4 | CASSLRTGSGNTIYF | TGTGCCAGCAGCTTGCGAACGGGATCTGGAAACACCATATATTTT
. | TRBJ1-1 | . | TRBV5-1 | CASSLGQKSEAFF | TGCGCCAGCAGCTTGGGCCAGAAGTCTGAAGCTTTCTTT
TRBD1 | TRBJ2-7 | . | TRBV28 | CASSFGQGAGEQYF | TGTGCCAGCAGTTTCGGGCAGGGGGCCGGCGAGCAGTACTTC
. | TRBJ2-7 | . | TRBV11-2 | CASSLAAGPGGSVYEQYF | TGTGCCAGCAGCTTAGCTGCGGGGCCCGGAGGTTCTGTCTACGAGCAGTACTTC
TRBD1 | TRBJ2-1 | . | TRBV28 | CASSYPSGQGRGEQFF | TGTGCCAGCAGTTACCCCTCGGGACAGGGGCGCGGGGAGCAGTTCTTC
. | TRBJ2-3 | once | TRBV15 | CATSRDREADTQYF | TGTGCCACCAGCAGAGATCGGGAAGCAGATACGCAGTATTTT
. | TRBJ1-6 | . | TRBV7-5 | CARSLSPGMNSPYNSPLHF | TGTGCCAGAAGCTTGAGCCCGGGGATGAACAGCCCCTATAATTCACCCCTCCACTTT
. | TRBJ2-3 | . | TRBV27 | CASSLWARHTQYF | TGTGCCAGCAGTTTATGGGCACGACATACGCAGTATTTT
. | TRBJ2-1 | . | TRBV4-1 | CASSQAGGVGNEQFF | TGCGCCAGCAGCCAAGCGGGCGGGGTAGGCAATGAGCAGTTCTTC
TRBD1 | TRBJ1-6 | . | TRBV5-1 | CASSFSGQGSSPLHF | TGCGCCAGCAGCTTTTCGGGACAGGGGAGTTCACCCCTCCACTTT
. | TRBJ1-4 | . | TRBV5-4 | CASSHRSEELFF | TGTGCCAGCAGCCACCGGAGTGAGGAACTGTTTTTT
TRBD2 | TRBJ2-7 | few | TRBV4-2 | CASSQDEAGGSYEQYF | TGTGCCAGCAGCCAAGACGAAGCGGGAGGCTCCTACGAGCAGTACTTC
. | TRBJ1-1 | . | TRBV7-2 | CASTLDGGLRYTEAFF | TGTGCCAGCACCTTGGACGGGGGGCTTCGTTACACTGAAGCTTTCTTT
. | TRBJ2-1 | . | TRBV6-6 | CATGGSKVGEQFF | TGTGCCACCGGGGGTTCAAAGGTAGGGGAGCAGTTCTTC
TRBD2 | TRBJ2-3 | . | TRBV7-2 | CASSFTPLAGTGDTQYF | TGTGCCAGCAGCTTTACCCCCCTAGCGGGGACCGGGGATACGCAGTATTTT
TRBD1 | TRBJ2-5 | . | TRBV5-6 | CASTRDRALEWTQYF | TGTGCCAGCACCCGGGACAGGGCGCTCGAGTGGACCCAGTACTTC
TRBD1 | TRBJ1-1 | . | TRBV19 | CASSFRDRGGTEAFF | TGTGCCAGTAGTTTCCGGGACAGGGGCGGTACTGAAGCTTTCTTT
TRBD1 | TRBJ2-5 | . | TRBV19 | CASSILRGETQYF | TGTGCCAGTAGTATCCTCAGGGGGGAGACCCAGTACTTC
. | TRBJ2-7 | few | TRBV6-1 | CASSEAAGFQYEQYF | TGTGCCAGCAGTGAAGCAGCCGGGTTTCAGTACGAGCAGTACTTC
. | TRBJ2-7 | . | TRBV15 | CATGSTAYEQYF | TGTGCCACCGGGAGCACCGCCTACGAGCAGTACTTC
. | TRBJ2-7 | once | TRBV7-9 | CASSLGRGGCYF | TGTGCCAGCAGCTTAGGCAGGGGCGGGTGTTACTTC
. | TRBJ2-1 | . | TRBV5-5 | CASSPNYNEQFF | TGTGCCAGCAGCCCCAATTACAATGAGCAGTTCTTC
. | TRBJ2-7 | few | TRBV11-2 | CASSYRFGLNHEQYF | TGTGCCAGCAGCTACCGCTTCGGACTGAACCACGAGCAGTACTTC
. | TRBJ1-6 | . | TRBV11-2 | CASSPKEGSYNSPLHF | TGTGCCAGCAGCCCTAAGGAGGGAAGCTATAATTCACCCCTCCACTTT
TRBD1 | TRBJ2-6 | . | TRBV6-5 | CASSYSTGAGANVLTF | TGTGCCAGCAGTTACTCCACAGGGGCTGGGGCCAACGTCCTGACTTTC
. | TRBJ1-1 | . | TRBV9 | CASSANRNTEAFF | TGTGCCAGCAGCGCGAACAGGAACACTGAAGCTTTCTTT
TRBD1 | TRBJ1-5 | few | TRBV7-9 | CASSRGTDSNQPQHF | TGTGCCAGCAGCCGAGGGACAGATAGCAATCAGCCCCAGCATTTT
. | TRBJ1-5 | . | TRBV2 | CASSIHLSGSNQPQHF | TGTGCCAGCAGTATACACTTAAGCGGGAGCAATCAGCCCCAGCATTTT
. | TRBJ2-1 | few | TRBV7-2 | CASSSGRWASQYNEQFF | TGTGCCAGCAGCTCAGGGCGGTGGGCATCTCAGTACAATGAGCAGTTCTTC
. | TRBJ1-3 | . | TRBV5-4 | CASSPIDRIGNTIYF | TGTGCCAGCAGCCCCATTGACAGAATTGGAAACACCATATATTTT
. | TRBJ2-5 | few | TRBV2 | CASSEDQGQETQYF | TGTGCCAGCAGTGAAGACCAGGGACAAGAGACCCAGTACTTC
TRBD1 | TRBJ1-5 | few | TRBV7-2 | CASGTAKGGNQPQHF | TGTGCCAGCGGGACAGCTAAAGGGGGCAATCAGCCCCAGCATTTT
TRBD1 | TRBJ2-7 | . | TRBV30 | CAWKSTGELSYEQYF | TGTGCCTGGAAAAGCACAGGGGAACTCTCCTACGAGCAGTACTTC